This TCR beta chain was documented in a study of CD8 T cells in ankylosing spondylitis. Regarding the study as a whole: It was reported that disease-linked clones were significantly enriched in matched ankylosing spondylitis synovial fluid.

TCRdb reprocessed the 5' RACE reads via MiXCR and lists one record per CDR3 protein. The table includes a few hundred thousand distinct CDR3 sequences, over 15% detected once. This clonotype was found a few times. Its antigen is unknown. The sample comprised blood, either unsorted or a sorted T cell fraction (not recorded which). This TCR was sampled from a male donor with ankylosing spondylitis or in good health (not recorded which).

CDR3 sequence (DNA): TGTGCCAGTAGGCATCAGGAGGAAAAACTGTTTTTT. Protein: CASRHQEEKLFF. The chain combines TRBV27 with TRBJ1-4; D uncertain. Trimming cost V 9 bases and J 8 bases, with 13 bases left between them. Germline assignment: CDR1 MNHEY and CDR2 SMNVEV (reference sequence). This CDR3 has 12 amino acids.